This T cell receptor (beta chain) originates from a study of CXCR3-negative and CXCR3-positive naive CD8 T cells. The study, taken as a whole, reports: TRB CDR3s of CXCR3-positive naive cells were more hydrophobic than those of CXCR3-negative naive cells. Comparably high diversity was seen in both naive subsets, and much lower diversity in memory CD8+ cells. Naive cells that were CXCR3-negative or CXCR3-positive used TRBV-TRBJ genes alike, while memory cells diverged.

With respect to this clonotype: Its target is not known.

UMI-labeled 5' RACE TRB cDNA libraries were prepared from the cells. TCRdb reprocessed the 5' RACE reads, keeping one entry per CDR3 protein, no DNA. The listing contains approximately 140,000 distinct CDR3 sequences. The length of the CDR3 is 16 residues. Germline assignment: CDR1 SGHRS and CDR2 YFSETQ. The sequencing input was naive CXCR3+ CD8+ T cells from blood. As for subset: CD45RO-CCR7+CD27+CD95- naive CD8+ T cells expressing CXCR3 (TNR3+). The sequence derives from a human donor in good health. Some clones in this sample may be carry-over from other donors' samples. This chain joins TRBV5-1 and TRBJ1-1. The CDR3 spells CASSLSLRDLDTEAFF.